This T cell receptor (beta chain) was sequenced for a study of PD-L1 blockade in urothelial cancer. In the study overall: Beginning in about 2014, patients received atezolizumab, given as 1,200 mg intravenously every 3 weeks.

This CDR3 is built from 15 residues. V trimming: 5 bases; J trimming: 7 bases; junction bases outside the gene matches: 12. The germline gives CDR1 SNHLY, CDR2 FYNNEI. Libraries were prepared by immunoSEQ multiplex PCR; TCRdb keeps only in-frame clonotypes and omits some of them. The sample carries approximately 48,000 clones, approximately 90% recorded once. Time point of the sample: pretreatment peripheral blood. This clonotype originated in an older woman with urothelial cancer. The sample here was PBMCs, taken around atezolizumab (anti-PD-L1) treatment. The rearrangement links TRBV2 to TRBJ1-1; TRBD1 aligns across 8 bases. Written as DNA, the CDR3 is TGTGCCAGCAGTCTATCCAGGGGGCAACGGAGTGAAGCTTTCTTT. The encoded protein is CASSLSRGQRSEAFF.